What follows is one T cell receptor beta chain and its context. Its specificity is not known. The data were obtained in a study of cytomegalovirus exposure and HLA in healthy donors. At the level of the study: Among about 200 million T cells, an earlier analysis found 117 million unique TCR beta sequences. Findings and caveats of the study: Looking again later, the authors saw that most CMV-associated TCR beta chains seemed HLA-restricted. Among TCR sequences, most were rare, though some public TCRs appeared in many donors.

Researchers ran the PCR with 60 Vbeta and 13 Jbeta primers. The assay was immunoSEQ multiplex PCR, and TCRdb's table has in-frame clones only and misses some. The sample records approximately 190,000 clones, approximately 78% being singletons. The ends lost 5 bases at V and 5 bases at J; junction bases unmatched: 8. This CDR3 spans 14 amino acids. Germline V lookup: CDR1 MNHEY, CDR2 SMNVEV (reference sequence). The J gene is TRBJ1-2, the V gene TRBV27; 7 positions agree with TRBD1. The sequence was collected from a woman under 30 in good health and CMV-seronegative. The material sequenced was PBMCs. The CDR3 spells CASSLAGGTYGYTF. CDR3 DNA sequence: TGTGCCAGCAGTCTTGCAGGGGGAACTTATGGCTACACCTTC.